A single sample gave rise to the 7 T cell receptor beta chains below, sequenced in a study of PD-L1 blockade in urothelial cancer. Profiling relied on immunoSEQ multiplex PCR, and the TCRdb table lists in-frame clones only, not all of them. The sample consists of under 25,000 clones, more than 75% of them appearing once. Stated time point: peripheral blood 6 weeks after treatment start. Source: PBMCs, taken around atezolizumab (anti-PD-L1) treatment. The receptors stem from a woman in her sixties with urothelial cancer.

This chain joins TRBV4-1 and TRBJ1-4; a weak D match, TRBD1 (6 bases). CDR3 length: 18 residues. V was clipped by 1 base and J by 0 bases, with 15 bases between them. Germline-derived CDR1 and CDR2 are MGHRA and YSYEKL. CDR3 nucleotide sequence: TGCGCCAGCAGCCAAGGGACAGTAGCCCTTGCAACTAATGAAAAACTGTTTTTT. This sequence encodes CASSQGTVALATNEKLFF.

This chain links TRBV7-2 with TRBJ2-7; 10 bases are a match to TRBD2. The CDR3 has 19 residues. Germline lookup yields CDR1 SGHTA and CDR2 FQGNSA. The V gene end was trimmed by 5 bases and the J gene end by 5 bases; junction bases not matched to a gene: 21. CDR3 in amino acids: CASSPPFGKGAGGPNEQYF. Written as DNA, the CDR3 is TGTGCCAGCAGCCCCCCCTTCGGCAAAGGAGCGGGAGGGCCCAACGAGCAGTACTTC.

This chain links TRBV5-6 with TRBJ2-5; 7 nucleotides match TRBD2. The CDR3 has 15 amino acids. The germline CDR1 and CDR2 sequences are SGHDT and YYEEEE. The ends lost 0 bases at V and 4 bases at J; junction bases unmatched: 6. This chain's CDR3 is CASSLALGGGETQYF. The CDR3 DNA reads TGTGCCAGCAGCTTGGCCTTGGGCGGGGGAGAGACCCAGTACTTC.

V is TRBV18 and J is TRBJ2-6; 8 bases agree with TRBD1. J was trimmed by 4 bases and V by 3 bases; bases with no gene match: 8. Per germline, CDR1 KGHSH and CDR2 LQKENI. This CDR3 has 17 amino acids. CDR3 protein: CASSPFPDRAGANVLTF. The CDR3 bases are TGTGCCAGCTCACCCTTTCCGGACAGGGCCGGGGCCAACGTCCTGACTTTC.

This chain connects TRBV27 to TRBJ2-1; possibly TRBD2 for D (6 bases). CDR3 length: 14 amino acids. Germline V gene lookup returns CDR1 MNHEY and CDR2 SMNVEV (reference sequence). Trimming cost V 4 bases and J 8 bases, with 15 bases left between them. The chain's CDR3 is CASSSGTVVDEQFF. The CDR3 nucleotides read TGTGCCAGCAGTTCCGGGACTGTGGTTGATGAGCAGTTCTTC.

J is TRBJ2-1 and V is TRBV5-1; TRBD2 matches at 11 bases. Germline V lookup: CDR1 SGHRS, CDR2 YFSETQ. The junction had 7 bases not matched to a gene; V was cut back by 4 bases and J by 7 bases. This CDR3 comprises 15 residues. DNA of the CDR3: TGCGCCAGCAGCCCCAGGGTAGCGGGGGGGAATGAGCAGTTCTTC. Its protein product is CASSPRVAGGNEQFF.

This clone was recorded once. The V call is TRBV6-1, the J call TRBJ2-5, with D possibly being TRBD2 (5 bases). Deletions cut 5 bases from V and 7 bases from J, with 14 bases between. This CDR3 has 13 residues. The germline V gene encodes CDR1 MNHNS and CDR2 SASEGT. The CDR3 DNA is TGTGCCAGCAGTAGGCAACTCAGCGGGACCCAGTACTTC. It yields the protein CASSRQLSGTQYF.